This T cell receptor beta chain was recovered during a study of T cell responses to AZD1222 COVID-19 vaccine. CDR1 SGHRS and CDR2 YFSETQ come from the germline V gene. This CDR3 region has 14 residues. The V end lost 2 bases, the J end lost 1 base, and 8 bases lay between the germline ends. Sequencing was performed with immunoSEQ multiplex PCR; in TCRdb, only in-frame clones are kept and a portion is missing. The sample yields tens of thousands of clones, about 90% seen once. The receptor was derived from an adult who received the MenACWY meningococcal vaccine as a control. This material consisted of peripheral blood, taken 28 days after the second dose of the MenACWY control vaccine. The chain employs TRBV5-1 and TRBJ2-3; D not certain. CDR3 loop: CASSFGGGTDTQYF. For the CDR3, the DNA is TGCGCCAGCAGCTTCGGTGGGGGCACAGATACGCAGTATTTT.